What follows are 18 T cell receptor beta chains derived from one specimen sequenced in a study of metastatic and nonmetastatic thyroid tumors. TCRdb re-processed the PCR reads through MiXCR. The table records roughly 40,000 clones, 9% to 14% of them present only once. Patients had received no treatment of any kind before thyroid surgery. Sequenced material: blood. These receptors came from a male donor with papillary thyroid cancer or a benign thyroid nodule (not recorded which). Some clones in this sample may be carry-over from other donors' samples.

This clone was found many times. The V and J genes are TRBV19 and TRBJ2-1; maybe TRBD2 (5 bases). The CDR3 is 14 residues long. Germline V gene lookup returns CDR1 LNHDA and CDR2 SQIVND (reference sequence). V lost 5 bases and J lost 8, with 16 bases in between. CDR3 sequence: CASSWTTMGDEQFF. The DNA for the CDR3 is TGTGCCAGTAGTTGGACGACTATGGGCGATGAGCAGTTCTTC.

Within the sample, this clone is medium-sized. CDR3 region: CASSPLTSGSPETQYF. CDR3 DNA: TGTGCCAGCAGTCCCCTTACTAGCGGGAGTCCGGAGACCCAGTACTTC. The chain recombines TRBV28 with TRBJ2-5; the match to TRBD2 covers 11 bases. The V gene's germline CDR1 is MDHEN and CDR2 SYDVKM. The V and J ends lost 5 bases and 5 bases, in that order; junction bases with no gene match: 10. The CDR3 runs to 16 residues.

This clone was seen repeatedly, ten times or more. The chain has TRBV7-2 and TRBJ1-2, with D unclear. The germline CDR1 and CDR2 sequences are SGHTA and FQGNSA. The CDR3 length is 14 residues. V dropped 1 base and J dropped 4 bases, with 10 bases sitting between them. The CDR3 DNA follows: TGTGCCAGCAGCTTAGGAAGGGCCACCTATGGCTACACCTTC. Translated, it gives CASSLGRATYGYTF.

This clone was seen many times. The gene calls are TRBV28 and TRBJ2-7; 7 nucleotides align to TRBD1. The CDR3 totals 13 residues. Germline CDR1 reads MDHEN; CDR2 reads SYDVKM. With 5 bases clipped from V and 5 bases from J, the junction kept 6 bases outside the gene matches. This CDR3 reads CASSIDRAHEQYF. As DNA, the CDR3 is TGTGCCAGCAGTATAGACAGGGCCCACGAGCAGTACTTC.

This clone has a handful of counts. A much larger clonotype is one base distant, so this may be a read error. The rearrangement uses TRBV7-3 and TRBJ2-2; D unclear. CDR1 and CDR2 from the germline V gene are SGHTA and FQGTGA. The CDR3 loop spans 15 amino acids. With 5 bases removed from V and 0 bases from J, the gap between germline ends came to 10 bases. As DNA, the CDR3 is TGTGCCAGCAGCCCCGCTGCAGCGAACACCGGGGAGCTGTTTTTT. As protein: CASSPAAANTGELFF.

This clone was detected ten times or more. Other DNA sequences in this specimen translate into the identical CDR3. The J gene is TRBJ2-3, the V gene TRBV15; D gene uncertain. The V end lost 4 bases, the J end lost 0 bases, and 11 bases lay between the germline ends. The germline CDR1 and CDR2 sequences are LNHNV and YYDKDF (reference sequence). The length of the CDR3 is 15 residues. In nucleotides, the CDR3 is TGTGCCACCAGCACTTTCCGGGCTAGCACAGATACGCAGTATTTT. Protein: CATSTFRASTDTQYF.

In its sample, this clone was seen many times. The rearrangement links TRBV4-3 to TRBJ2-7; D perhaps matches TRBD2 (6 bases). Germline CDR1 LGHNA, CDR2 YSLEER. The V gene lost 0 bases and the J gene lost 3 bases, with 15 bases spanning the gap. This CDR3 has 16 residues. The CDR3 sequence is CASSQDRAGPLYEQYF. The CDR3 DNA reads as TGCGCCAGCAGCCAAGATCGGGCGGGGCCACTCTACGAGCAGTACTTC.

This clone was found a few times. It may be a read error: a sequence one base away is much more abundant. CDR3 DNA: TGTGCCAGCATCACAGATACGCAGTATTTT. Residues: CASITDTQYF. The chain joins TRBV27 to TRBJ2-3; no reliable D call. Germline loops: CDR1 MNHEY, CDR2 SMNVEV (reference sequence). The CDR3 runs 10 residues. Trimming cost V 7 bases and J 2 bases, with 1 base left between them.

This clone came up a few times. The chain employs TRBV27 and TRBJ1-1, with D perhaps matching TRBD1 (5 bases). Germline V gives CDR1 MNHEY, CDR2 SMNVEV (reference sequence). The CDR3 consists of 13 residues. Trimming shortened V by 6 bases and J by 1 base, and 9 bases separated the two germline ends. CDR3 sequence: CASRWGGNTEAFF. CDR3 coding DNA: TGTGCCAGCAGGTGGGGGGGGAACACTGAAGCTTTCTTT.

In its sample, this clone was seen many times. This chain joins TRBV28 and TRBJ2-1, with 10 bases that match TRBD2. Germline CDR1 is MDHEN and CDR2 is SYDVKM. The CDR3 runs to 16 residues. Trimming at V came to 6 bases and at J to 2 bases, leaving 7 bases not matched to a gene. For the CDR3, the DNA is TGTGCCAGCAGAAGCCTAGCGGGAGCCACCTACAATGAGCAGTTCTTC. Translated: CASRSLAGATYNEQFF.

This clone was seen ten or more times. The chain uses TRBV7-9 and TRBJ2-5, with D hard to call. The V gene's germline CDR1 is SEHNR and CDR2 FQNEAQ (reference sequence). The CDR3 has 14 residues. V lost 2 bases to trimming and J lost 5 bases, with 12 bases between them. DNA of the CDR3: TGTGCCAGCAGCTTAAACTCGGGCCGGGAGACCCAGTACTTC. Translation gives CASSLNSGRETQYF.

At least ten counts were recorded for this clone. The gene calls are TRBV4-1 and TRBJ2-1; 13 positions match TRBD2. Germline CDR1 is MGHRA and CDR2 is YSYEKL. CDR3 length equals 16 residues. The junction had 4 bases not matched to a gene; V was cut back by 2 bases and J by 6 bases. The CDR3 loop reads CASSQPTSGRANEQFF. In nucleotides, the CDR3 is TGCGCCAGCAGCCAACCAACTAGCGGGAGGGCCAATGAGCAGTTCTTC.

In this sample, this clone turned up once. A clone one base away is much larger, so this may be a read error. The chain links TRBV30 to TRBJ2-1, with 10 bases lining up with TRBD2. The germline V gene has CDR1 GTSNPN and CDR2 SVGIG (reference sequence). With 2 bases clipped from V and 7 bases from J, the junction kept 11 bases outside the gene matches. The CDR3 loop spans 16 amino acids. The CDR3 DNA follows: TGTGCCTGGAGTCCCCAAGCGGGAGGGCAGTGGAATGAGCAGTTCTTC. This encodes CAWSPQAGGQWNEQFF.

V usage is TRBV28 and J usage is TRBJ2-7; D possibly matches TRBD1 or TRBD2 (5 bases each). V gave up 3 bases and J gave up 4 bases, with 13 bases separating them. This CDR3 spans 14 amino acids. Germline CDR1 and CDR2: MDHEN and SYDVKM. CDR3 bases: TGTGCCAGCAGTTTCCCCGGGGCGGCGTACGAGCAGTACTTC. Encoded protein: CASSFPGAAYEQYF.

This clone was picked up a small number of times. V and J are TRBV30 and TRBJ1-2, with a tentative D call TRBD1 (5 bases). V lost 5 bases and J lost 8, with 15 bases in between. The V gene's germline CDR1 is GTSNPN and CDR2 SVGIG (reference sequence). The CDR3 sequence is 12 residues long. The chain's CDR3 is CAWSPKGRGYTF. CDR3 nucleotides: TGTGCCTGGTCCCCCAAGGGGAGAGGCTACACCTTC.

This clone was detected many times. The chain links TRBV19 to TRBJ2-3; 7 bases are shared with TRBD2. V was clipped by 6 bases and J by 4 bases; unmatched bases: 4. The CDR3 runs 13 residues. Per germline, CDR1 LNHDA and CDR2 SQIVND (reference sequence). This CDR3 reads CASSLGGADTQYF. The CDR3 nucleotides read TGTGCCAGTAGCCTTGGGGGGGCAGATACGCAGTATTTT.

This clone was observed many times. V and J are TRBV30 and TRBJ1-2; D is ambiguous. The V end lost 4 bases, the J end lost 8 bases, and 14 bases lay between the germline ends. CDR1 and CDR2 from the germline V gene are GTSNPN and SVGIG (reference sequence). The CDR3 has 12 amino acids. CDR3 DNA: TGTGCCTGGACGGAGGGCCCACTGGGCTACACCTTC. This encodes CAWTEGPLGYTF. Full variable domain (remainder filled in from reference TRBV30 and TRBJ1-2): SQTIHQWPATLVQPVGSPLSLECTVEGTSNPNLYWYRQAAGRGLQLLFYSVGIGQISSEVPQNLSASRPQDRQFILSSKKLLLSDSGFYLCAWTEGPLGYTFGSGTRLTVV.

This clone was seen ten or more times. V usage is TRBV5-1 and J usage is TRBJ1-4; D is unclear. Germline assignment: CDR1 SGHRS and CDR2 YFSETQ. This CDR3 contains 16 residues. The germline V and J ends were trimmed by 4 bases and 4 bases, with 17 bases remaining between them. CDR3 bases: TGCGCCAGCAGCCACGGACTGGGCTCGAGTAATGAAAAACTGTTTTTT. Translating it yields CASSHGLGSSNEKLFF.